The clone carrying this T cell receptor (beta chain) was seen at least ten times. As yet, its antigen is unknown. The time point is: persistent/refractory GD, antithyroid drugs over 5 years with positive TRAb. Making the TCR library involved RNA that had been extracted from PBMCs. The V and J ends lost 1 base and 3 bases, in that order; junction bases with no gene match: 6. In germline, CDR1 is SGHAT, CDR2 FQNNGV. This CDR3 spans 15 amino acids. The data originate from a study of regulatory T cells in long-lasting Graves disease. Assembly of TCR beta libraries relied on iRepertoire HTBI primers together with Arm-PCR of CDR3 regions. TCRdb used MiXCR to reprocess the multiplex PCR reads, holding one entry per CDR3 protein. This table holds some 330,000 distinct CDR3 sequences, approximately 25% found once. Findings of the study overall: Persistent patients shared more public clonotypes (over 2,500) than new patients (roughly 970).

The TCR comes from a woman between 40 and 50 years old with Graves disease. Sequencing used peripheral blood mononuclear cells (PBMCs), obtained when the disease was refractory, from a patient treated with antithyroid drugs. V usage is TRBV11-2 and J usage is TRBJ2-7; TRBD2 matches 7 bases. In nucleotides, the CDR3 is TGTGCCAGCAGCTTAGGGGCGGGAGTAGTCTACGAGCAGTACTTC. It translates to CASSLGAGVVYEQYF.